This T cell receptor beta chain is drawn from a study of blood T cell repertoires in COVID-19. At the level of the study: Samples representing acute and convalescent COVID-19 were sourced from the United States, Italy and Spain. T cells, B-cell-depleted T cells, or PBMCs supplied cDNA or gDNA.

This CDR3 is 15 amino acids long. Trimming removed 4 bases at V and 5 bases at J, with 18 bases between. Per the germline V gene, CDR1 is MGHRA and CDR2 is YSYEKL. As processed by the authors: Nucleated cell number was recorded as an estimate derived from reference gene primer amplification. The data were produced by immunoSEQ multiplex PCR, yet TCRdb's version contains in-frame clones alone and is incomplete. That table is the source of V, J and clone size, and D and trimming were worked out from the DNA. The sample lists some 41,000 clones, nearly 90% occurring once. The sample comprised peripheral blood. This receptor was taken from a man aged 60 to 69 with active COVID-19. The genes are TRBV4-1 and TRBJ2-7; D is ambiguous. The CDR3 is CASSLPGLFNHEQYF. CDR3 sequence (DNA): TGCGCCAGCAGCCTCCCAGGCCTTTTCAACCACGAGCAGTACTTC.